This T cell receptor (beta chain) comes out of a study of identical twins. Study-level points and caveats: Whereas memory repertoires showed no such difference, abundant cord blood beta clonotypes carried fewer insertions. A cross-sectional statistical analysis, not follow-up of the same donors, supported the conclusions.

A single record per CDR3 protein comes from TCRdb applying MiXCR to the 5' RACE reads. The repertoire holds under 250,000 distinct CDR3 sequences, with roughly 9.4% as singletons. Germline CDR1 is DFQATT and CDR2 is SNEGSKA (reference sequence). The V end lost 3 bases, the J end lost 8 bases, and 10 bases lay between the germline ends. CDR3 length: 11 amino acids. As concerns this clonotype: Its cognate antigen is unknown.

The TCR comes from a young woman in good health. The rearrangement uses TRBV20-1 and TRBJ1-2, with no clear D. The specimen sequenced was memory (CD45RO+) T cells sorted from blood. CDR3 sequence: CSASDYGGYTF. CDR3 DNA: TGCAGTGCTAGTGATTATGGCGGCTACACCTTC.